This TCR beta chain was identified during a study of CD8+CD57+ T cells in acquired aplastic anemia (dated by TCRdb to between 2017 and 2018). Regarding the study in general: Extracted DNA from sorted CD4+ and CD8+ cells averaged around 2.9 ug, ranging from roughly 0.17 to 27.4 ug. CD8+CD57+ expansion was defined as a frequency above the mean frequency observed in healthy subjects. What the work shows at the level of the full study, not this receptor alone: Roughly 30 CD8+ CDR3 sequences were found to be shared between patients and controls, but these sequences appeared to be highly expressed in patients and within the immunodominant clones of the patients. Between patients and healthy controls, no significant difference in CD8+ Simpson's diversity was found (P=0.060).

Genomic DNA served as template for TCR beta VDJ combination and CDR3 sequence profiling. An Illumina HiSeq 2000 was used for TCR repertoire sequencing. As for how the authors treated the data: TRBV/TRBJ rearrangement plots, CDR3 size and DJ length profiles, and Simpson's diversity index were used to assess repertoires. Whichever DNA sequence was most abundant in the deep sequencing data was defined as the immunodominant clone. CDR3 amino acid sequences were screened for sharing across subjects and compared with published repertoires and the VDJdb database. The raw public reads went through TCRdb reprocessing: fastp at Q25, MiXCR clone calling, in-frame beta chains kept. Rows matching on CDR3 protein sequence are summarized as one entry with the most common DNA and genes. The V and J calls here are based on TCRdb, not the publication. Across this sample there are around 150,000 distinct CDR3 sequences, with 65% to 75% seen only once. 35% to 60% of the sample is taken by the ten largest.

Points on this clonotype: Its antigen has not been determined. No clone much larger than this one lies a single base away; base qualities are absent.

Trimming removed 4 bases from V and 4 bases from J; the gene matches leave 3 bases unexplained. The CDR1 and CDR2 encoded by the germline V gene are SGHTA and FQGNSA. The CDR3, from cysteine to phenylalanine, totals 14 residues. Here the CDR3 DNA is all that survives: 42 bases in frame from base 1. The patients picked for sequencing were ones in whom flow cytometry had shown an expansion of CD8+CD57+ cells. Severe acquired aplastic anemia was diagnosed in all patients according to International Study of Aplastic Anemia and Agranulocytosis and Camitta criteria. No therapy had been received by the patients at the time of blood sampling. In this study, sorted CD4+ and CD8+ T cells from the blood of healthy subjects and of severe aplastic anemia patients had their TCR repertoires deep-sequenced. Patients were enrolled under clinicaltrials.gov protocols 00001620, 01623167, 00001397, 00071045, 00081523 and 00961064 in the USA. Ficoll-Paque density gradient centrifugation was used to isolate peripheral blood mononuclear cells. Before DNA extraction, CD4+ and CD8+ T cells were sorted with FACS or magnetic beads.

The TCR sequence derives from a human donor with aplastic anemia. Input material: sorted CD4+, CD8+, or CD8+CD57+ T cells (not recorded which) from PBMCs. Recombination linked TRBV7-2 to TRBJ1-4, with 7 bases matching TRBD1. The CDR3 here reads CASSWDRVNEKLFF. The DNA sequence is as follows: TGTGCCAGCAGCTGGGACAGAGTTAATGAAAAACTGTTTTTT.